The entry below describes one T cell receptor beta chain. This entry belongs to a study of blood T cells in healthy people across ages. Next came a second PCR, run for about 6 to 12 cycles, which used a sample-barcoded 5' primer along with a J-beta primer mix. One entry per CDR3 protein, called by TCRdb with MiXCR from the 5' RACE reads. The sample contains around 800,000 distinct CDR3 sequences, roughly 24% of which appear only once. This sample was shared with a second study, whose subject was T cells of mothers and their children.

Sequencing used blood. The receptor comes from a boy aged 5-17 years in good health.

The CDR3 DNA is TGCAGCGACCTTAGCGGGGCCCACTACAATGAGCAGTTCTTC. It yields the protein CSDLSGAHYNEQFF. The rearrangement uses TRBV29-1 and TRBJ2-1, with 8 positions matching TRBD2. The CDR3 is 14 amino acids. CDR1 is SQVTM and CDR2 is ANQGSEA in the germline V gene. Losses at the gene ends were 7 bases for V and 3 bases for J; bases not matched to a gene: 8.